Following are 19 T cell receptor beta chains from one sample sequenced in a study of early T cells in non-severe SARS-CoV-2 infection. MiXCR, applied by TCRdb to the 5' RACE reads, yields one record per CDR3 protein. This table holds tens of thousands of distinct CDR3 sequences, about 9.9% found once. The sample taken for sequencing was whole blood. Receptor source: an adult who was a healthcare worker with PCR-confirmed SARS-CoV-2 infection or an uninfected control (not recorded which).

The chain uses TRBV9 and TRBJ1-3; D remains ambiguous. Germline values: CDR1 SGDLS, CDR2 YYNGEE. This CDR3 contains 17 residues. Trimming left V 0 bases short and J 4 bases short, with 17 bases between. The CDR3 region is CASSVAPGPSVGNTIYF. The CDR3 nucleotides are TGTGCCAGCAGCGTAGCCCCAGGCCCTTCGGTAGGAAACACCATATATTTT.

The sample holds many counts of this clonotype. The chain has TRBV20-1 and TRBJ2-3; 8 bases match TRBD1. The junction had 23 bases not matched to a gene; V was cut back by 2 bases and J by 4 bases. This CDR3 is built from 20 residues. Germline CDR1 and CDR2: DFQATT and SNEGSKA (reference sequence). CDR3 in amino acids: CSARHELPQVDRVVPDTQYF. The CDR3 DNA follows: TGCAGTGCTAGACACGAGCTCCCTCAGGTGGACAGGGTGGTCCCAGATACGCAGTATTTT.

In its sample, this clonotype was seen many times. This chain's CDR3 is CASRPRTVLQETQYF. In DNA form, the CDR3 reads TGTGCCAGCAGACCCCGGACAGTCTTACAAGAGACCCAGTACTTC. The V and J genes are TRBV6-5 and TRBJ2-5, with D perhaps matching TRBD1 (6 bases). The CDR3 extends over 15 amino acids. The V end was cut by 6 bases, the J end by 2 bases, with 16 bases between. CDR1 is MNHEY and CDR2 is SVGAGI in the germline V gene.

This clonotype came up many times. The chain couples TRBV19 to TRBJ1-2; no clear D. The CDR3 covers 15 residues. Germline V gene sequence: CDR1 LNHDA, CDR2 SQIVND (reference sequence). Deletions cut 6 bases from V and 2 bases from J, with 16 bases between. CDR3 nucleotides: TGTGCCAGTAGCGACCCGGTCGGCCAAAACTATGGCTACACCTTC. This gives the protein CASSDPVGQNYGYTF. The variable domain in full, completed from reference TRBV19 and TRBJ1-2, reads DGGITQSPKYLFRKEGQNVTLSCEQNLNHDAMYWYRQDPGQGLRLIYYSQIVNDFQKGDIAEGYSVSREKKESFPLTVTSAQKNPTAFYLCASSDPVGQNYGYTFGSGTRLTVV.

This clonotype appeared many times. The gene calls are TRBV12-2 and TRBJ1-2; TRBD1, as called in the table, went unchecked against the DNA. TRBV12-2 is classified as a pseudogene. The CDR3 is 12 amino acids. CDR3 in DNA: TGTGCAAGTCGCGTTAGGGGTACCGGCTACACCTTC. This codes for CASRVRGTGYTF.

This chain links TRBV30 with TRBJ1-4; D gene ambiguous. Trimming pared 3 bases from V and 5 bases from J, leaving 7 bases between. Germline lookup yields CDR1 GTSNPN and CDR2 SVGIG (reference sequence). This CDR3 has 12 residues. CDR3 in amino acids: CAWSDVNEKLFF. CDR3 nucleotides: TGTGCCTGGAGCGATGTAAATGAAAAACTGTTTTTT.

This clonotype has a count of ten or more. V usage is TRBV28 and J usage is TRBJ1-4; D gene ambiguous. Per the germline V gene, CDR1 is MDHEN and CDR2 is SYDVKM. The CDR3 is made up of 16 amino acids. V was pared by 1 base and J by 8 bases, with 17 bases between. The CDR3 sequence: CASSLLAAHDGEKLFF. In DNA, the CDR3 is TGTGCCAGCAGTTTATTGGCGGCGCACGACGGCGAAAAACTGTTTTTT. Full variable domain (remainder filled in from reference TRBV28 and TRBJ1-4): DVKVTQSSRYLVKRTGEKVFLECVQDMDHENMFWYRQDPGLGLRLIYFSYDVKMKEKGDIPEGYSVSREKKERFSLILESASTNQTSMYLCASSLLAAHDGEKLFFGSGTQLSVL.

This clonotype has at least ten counts. The chain joins TRBV6-1 to TRBJ2-4; the match to TRBD1 covers 8 bases. CDR1 and CDR2 (germline): MNHNS, SASEGT. The V segment lost 3 bases and the J segment 1 base; nucleotides outside the gene matches: 5. This CDR3 is 16 amino acids long. CDR3 amino acids: CASSEGQVGAKNIQYF. DNA of the CDR3: TGTGCCAGCAGTGAGGGACAGGTTGGGGCCAAAAACATTCAGTACTTC.

This clonotype was found many times. This rearrangement joins TRBV29-1 to TRBJ2-1; D is unclear. CDR1 and CDR2 from the germline V gene are SQVTM and ANQGSEA. V was trimmed by 1 base and J by 0 bases, leaving 13 bases between them. The CDR3 has 16 residues. The CDR3 DNA reads TGCAGCGTTGAAGTACTAAGCGCCAGCTCCTACAATGAGCAGTTCTTC. Translation gives CSVEVLSASSYNEQFF.

The chain joins TRBV3-1 to TRBJ1-3; the D is unclear. The V end was cut by 4 bases, the J end by 7 bases, with 11 bases between. CDR1 is LGHDT, CDR2 YNNKEL, per germline (reference sequence). The CDR3 consists of 13 residues. DNA of the CDR3: TGTGCCAGCAGCCCACCTTTTGGGAACACCATATATTTT. This gives the protein CASSPPFGNTIYF.

There are many counts of this clonotype. The rearrangement links TRBV14 to TRBJ2-7; D is possibly TRBD1 (6 bases). The ends were cut back, 3 bases at V and 2 bases at J, with 20 bases in the middle. Germline V gene sequence: CDR1 SGHDN, CDR2 FVKESK. The CDR3 contains 17 residues. CDR3 region: CASSHPPSGTKTYEQYF. For the CDR3, the DNA is TGTGCCAGCAGCCACCCCCCGTCAGGGACAAAGACCTACGAGCAGTACTTC.

The table lists this clonotype with many counts. V gene TRBV20-1 combines with J gene TRBJ1-4, with 7 nucleotides matching TRBD1. Germline loops: CDR1 DFQATT, CDR2 SNEGSKA (reference sequence). CDR3 length: 13 amino acids. V trimming: 6 bases; J trimming: 8 bases; junction bases outside the gene matches: 9. The CDR3 DNA sequence: TGCAGTGCCACCGGGACAGCACTAGAAAAACTGTTTTTT. It is translated as CSATGTALEKLFF.

This clonotype was seen a few times. The genes are TRBV2 and TRBJ2-1; 7 nucleotides match TRBD2. Germline V gene data show CDR1 as SNHLY and CDR2 as FYNNEI. Unmatched junction bases numbered 10, after V lost 7 bases and J lost 4 bases. CDR3 length: 15 residues. CDR3 DNA: TGTGCCAGCAAGGGAGGGGATGGTCCATACAATGAGCAGTTCTTC. This sequence encodes CASKGGDGPYNEQFF.

The J gene is TRBJ1-5, the V gene TRBV7-2, with D possibly matching TRBD1 (5 bases). Germline V lookup: CDR1 SGHTA, CDR2 FQGNSA. This CDR3 contains 14 residues. Trimming pared 4 bases from V and 5 bases from J, leaving 12 bases between. The CDR3 here is CASSSYGGDQPQHF. CDR3 coding DNA: TGTGCCAGCAGCTCCTACGGGGGGGATCAGCCCCAGCATTTT.

This chain connects TRBV2 to TRBJ2-5; maybe TRBD2 (6 bases). The germline V and J ends were trimmed by 11 bases and 6 bases, with 13 bases remaining between them. CDR1 and CDR2 (germline): SNHLY, FYNNEI. The CDR3 is 11 amino acids. DNA for the CDR3: TGTGCCTCGATGGAGGGAAAGACCCAGTACTTC. It is translated as CASMEGKTQYF.

This chain uses TRBV11-2 with TRBJ2-1, with a weak D call TRBD2 (5 bases). CDR3 size: 15 residues. Trimming pared 0 bases from V and 6 bases from J, leaving 12 bases between. Per germline, CDR1 SGHAT and CDR2 FQNNGV. This CDR3 reads CASSLEPVGGNEQFF. CDR3 bases: TGTGCCAGCAGCTTAGAACCCGTAGGAGGCAATGAGCAGTTCTTC.

In its sample, this clonotype was seen many times. The rearrangement joins TRBV11-3 to TRBJ2-7, with 8 nucleotides matching TRBD1. There are 14 residues in the CDR3. V gave up 4 bases and J gave up 10 bases; unmatched junction bases: 12. Germline loops: CDR1 SGHNT, CDR2 YENEEA. CDR3 nucleotide sequence: TGTGCCAGCAGCTCGGGCGTCGACAGGGGCCACCAGTACTTC. This translates into CASSSGVDRGHQYF.

There are many counts of this clonotype. The chain links TRBV29-1 to TRBJ2-1; 12 positions match TRBD2. This CDR3 comprises 13 residues. Germline CDR1 SQVTM, CDR2 ANQGSEA. V was clipped by 7 bases and J by 9 bases; unmatched bases: 7. The CDR3 region has the DNA TGCAGCGGTATTACTAGCGGGAGGACTGAGCAGTTCTTC. As protein: CSGITSGRTEQFF.

This clonotype was picked up a small number of times. The V call is TRBV12-3 or TRBV12-4, the J call TRBJ2-1; 7 nucleotides agree with TRBD2. With V trimmed by 5 bases and J by 8 bases, 12 bases remained unmatched. The CDR3 covers 15 residues. CDR3 amino acids: CASSPRGFAGDEQFF. CDR3 coding DNA: TGTGCCAGCAGTCCTCGGGGGTTCGCGGGGGATGAGCAGTTCTTC.